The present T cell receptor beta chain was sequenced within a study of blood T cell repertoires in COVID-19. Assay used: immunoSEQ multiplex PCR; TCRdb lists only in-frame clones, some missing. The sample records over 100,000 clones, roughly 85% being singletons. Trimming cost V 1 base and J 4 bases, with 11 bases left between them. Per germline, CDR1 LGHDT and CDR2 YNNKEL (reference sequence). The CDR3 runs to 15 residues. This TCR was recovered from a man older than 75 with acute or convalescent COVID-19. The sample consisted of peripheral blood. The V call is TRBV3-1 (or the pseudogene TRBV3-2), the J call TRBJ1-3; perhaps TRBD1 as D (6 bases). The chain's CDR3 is CASSQGDMRGNTIYF. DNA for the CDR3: TGTGCCAGCAGCCAAGGGGACATGCGGGGAAACACCATATATTTT.